The 27 T cell receptor beta chains below come from one sample, sequenced in a study of OX40 agonist ivuxolimab in advanced cancers. Clones were sequenced by immunoSEQ multiplex PCR, and TCRdb holds only the in-frame ones, with some missing. The table includes roughly 43,000 clones, 82% detected once. The material sequenced was CD4+ or CD8+ T cells sorted from blood, taken in a trial of the OX40 agonist ivuxolimab. The receptors were sampled from an adult with an advanced solid tumor such as melanoma, head and neck, liver or kidney cancer.

The chain carries TRBV11-3 and TRBJ2-7, with D maybe TRBD2 (6 bases). This CDR3 is 14 amino acids long. V was clipped by 5 bases and J by 6 bases, with 17 bases between them. Germline values: CDR1 SGHNT, CDR2 YENEEA. The CDR3 reads CASSVQVWDFEQYF. CDR3 DNA: TGTGCCAGCAGCGTACAGGTTTGGGACTTCGAGCAGTACTTC.

The chain is built from TRBV6-5 and TRBJ1-5; tentative D call: TRBD1 (5 bases). Germline V gene lookup returns CDR1 MNHEY and CDR2 SVGAGI. V dropped 7 bases and J dropped 7 bases, with 20 bases sitting between them. This CDR3 comprises 15 residues. Here the CDR3 reads CASTPWGSSGQPQHF. Written as DNA, the CDR3 is TGTGCCAGCACCCCCTGGGGGAGTTCAGGGCAGCCCCAGCATTTT.

The V call is TRBV10-3, the J call TRBJ2-1, with 12 bases lining up with TRBD2. CDR1 is ENHRY, CDR2 SYGVKD, per germline. The CDR3 runs to 13 residues. V dropped 9 bases and J dropped 7; count of bases not matched to a gene: 4. CDR3: CAIRLAGENEQFF. The CDR3 DNA reads TGTGCCATAAGACTAGCGGGGGAGAATGAGCAGTTCTTC.

The J gene is TRBJ1-2, the V gene TRBV4-1, with TRBD1 matching over 8 bases. This CDR3 has 14 residues. Germline-derived CDR1 and CDR2 are MGHRA and YSYEKL. Germline trimming cut 0 bases from V and 3 bases from J; bases unmatched to any gene: 0. The CDR3 region is CASSQEDRDYGYTF. The CDR3 DNA follows: TGCGCCAGCAGCCAAGAGGACAGGGACTATGGCTACACCTTC.

The V gene is TRBV5-4, the J gene TRBJ1-2, with D unresolved. This CDR3 is 14 amino acids long. V lost 2 bases, J lost 2 bases, and 10 bases lay in between. Germline V gene lookup returns CDR1 SGHNT and CDR2 YYREEE (reference sequence). This chain's CDR3 is CASSFPDGNYGYTF. The DNA for the CDR3 is TGTGCCAGCAGCTTCCCGGACGGGAACTATGGCTACACCTTC.

Only a few counts were recorded for this clone. This chain connects TRBV4-2 to TRBJ2-7; 8 positions match TRBD1. Per the germline V gene, CDR1 is LGHNA and CDR2 is YNFKEQ. The CDR3 consists of 15 residues. Trimming at V came to 0 bases and at J to 5 bases, leaving 6 bases not matched to a gene. This CDR3 is CASSQEGTGPNEQYF. CDR3 DNA sequence: TGTGCCAGCAGCCAAGAAGGGACAGGTCCCAACGAGCAGTACTTC.

This chain joins TRBV7-9 and TRBJ1-4; D remains ambiguous. The CDR3 has 15 residues. V was cut by 4 bases and J by 5 bases, with 14 bases left in between. CDR1 is SEHNR, CDR2 FQNEAQ, per germline (reference sequence). The CDR3 spells CASSSQHRRNEKLFF. DNA for the CDR3: TGTGCCAGCAGCTCCCAACACCGAAGGAATGAAAAACTGTTTTTT.

The CDR3: CASSRDKPTEQYF. CDR3 nucleotides: TGTGCCAGCAGCCGGGACAAACCTACGGAGCAGTACTTC. The chain recombines TRBV5-4 with TRBJ2-7; D may be TRBD1 (6 bases). Germline V gives CDR1 SGHNT, CDR2 YYREEE (reference sequence). The germline V and J ends were trimmed by 4 bases and 7 bases, with 15 bases remaining between them. The CDR3 has 13 residues.

The chain is built from TRBV5-8 and TRBJ2-7; 8 nucleotides match TRBD2. Germline trimming cut 0 bases from V and 3 bases from J; bases unmatched to any gene: 8. This CDR3 contains 16 residues. Germline CDR1 reads SGHTS; CDR2 reads YDEGEE. CDR3 protein: CASSLVGLAGHYEQYF. CDR3 DNA sequence: TGTGCCAGCAGCTTGGTTGGGCTAGCGGGTCACTACGAGCAGTACTTC.

The chain recombines TRBV30 with TRBJ1-5; D perhaps matches TRBD1 (6 bases). This CDR3 comprises 14 residues. Trimming pared 1 base from V and 6 bases from J, leaving 13 bases between. Germline CDR1 and CDR2: GTSNPN and SVGIG (reference sequence). CDR3 bases: TGTGCCTGGAGTGATGGACAGATGGCTCAGCCCCAGCATTTT. Its protein product is CAWSDGQMAQPQHF.

This clone turned up a few times. The chain recombines TRBV28 with TRBJ1-2, with D perhaps matching TRBD1 (5 bases). Trimming shortened V by 6 bases and J by 4 bases, and 12 bases separated the two germline ends. This CDR3 has 13 residues. CDR1 is MDHEN and CDR2 is SYDVKM in the germline V gene. DNA of the CDR3: TGTGCCAGCAGCTCAGGGTGGGGCTATGGCTACACCTTC. This codes for CASSSGWGYGYTF.

The V and J genes are TRBV30 and TRBJ2-5; D is perhaps TRBD1 or TRBD2 (6 bases each). The CDR3 extends over 14 amino acids. Deletions cut 2 bases from V and 10 bases from J, with 20 bases between. Germline V gives CDR1 GTSNPN, CDR2 SVGIG (reference sequence). CDR3 sequence (DNA): TGTGCCTGGAGTATAGAGGGGGAGGCAAGCGACCAGTACTTC. This sequence encodes CAWSIEGEASDQYF.

The genes are TRBV7-7 and TRBJ2-1; 9 bases line up with TRBD1. Trimming removed 2 bases from V and 7 bases from J; junction bases left unmatched: 9. CDR1 and CDR2 from the germline V gene are SSHAT and FNYEAQ (reference sequence). The CDR3 is made up of 16 amino acids. The CDR3 sequence is CASSLLPGQGPNEQFF. In DNA form, the CDR3 reads TGTGCCAGCAGCTTACTACCGGGACAGGGACCGAATGAGCAGTTCTTC.

CDR3 nucleotide sequence: TGTGCCAGCAGCTCCCGTTTGCGGGGGCCATCCAGCTCCTACAATGAGCAGTTCTTC. As protein: CASSSRLRGPSSSYNEQFF. This chain joins TRBV7-9 and TRBJ2-1, with D maybe TRBD2 (7 bases). Germline assignment: CDR1 SEHNR and CDR2 FQNEAQ (reference sequence). The V end lost 4 bases, the J end lost 0 bases, and 22 bases lay between the germline ends. CDR3 length: 19 residues.

The chain uses TRBV5-1 and TRBJ2-7; D remains ambiguous. Germline V CDR1 and CDR2: SGHRS, YFSETQ. This CDR3 is built from 13 residues. Trimming removed 1 base at V and 2 bases at J, with 7 bases between. This chain's CDR3 is CASSLFDPYEQYF. In nucleotides, the CDR3 is TGCGCCAGCAGCTTGTTTGACCCCTACGAGCAGTACTTC.

The chain combines TRBV19 with TRBJ1-2; 7 positions match TRBD1. Germline V gives CDR1 LNHDA, CDR2 SQIVND (reference sequence). The junction had 3 bases not matched to a gene; V was cut back by 0 bases and J by 8 bases. This CDR3 has 13 amino acids. CDR3 nucleotides: TGTGCCAGTAGTATAGAGGACAGGAACGGCTACACCTTC. Its translation: CASSIEDRNGYTF.

The chain links TRBV30 to TRBJ1-6; D perhaps matches TRBD1 (6 bases). Trimming cost V 4 bases and J 5 bases, with 15 bases left between them. Per the germline V gene, CDR1 is GTSNPN and CDR2 is SVGIG (reference sequence). This CDR3 is 15 amino acids long. DNA for the CDR3: TGTGCCTGGACTTTCCAGGGGAGTAATAATTCACCCCTCCACTTT. Protein product: CAWTFQGSNNSPLHF.

The V and J genes are TRBV7-9 and TRBJ1-4; weak D call: TRBD1 (5 bases). The CDR3 spans 15 residues. V was shortened by 1 base and J by 5 bases, with 11 bases between the two germline ends. The germline CDR1 and CDR2 sequences are SEHNR and FQNEAQ (reference sequence). The CDR3 sequence is CASSLGGRENEKLFF. CDR3 coding DNA: TGTGCCAGCAGCTTAGGGGGCAGGGAAAATGAAAAACTGTTTTTT.

The CDR3 sequence: CAWDKADTDTQYF. As DNA, the CDR3 is TGTGCCTGGGACAAGGCGGACACAGATACGCAGTATTTT. The V gene is TRBV27, the J gene TRBJ2-3; the D gene is possibly TRBD1 (6 bases). The CDR3 runs to 13 residues. CDR1 MNHEY and CDR2 SMNVEV come from the germline V gene (reference sequence). Trimming took 11 bases from V and 2 from J, leaving 14 bases between them.

The chain's CDR3 is CASSLHRVPHGYTF. The CDR3 nucleotides read TGTGCCAGCAGCCTGCACAGGGTCCCCCATGGCTACACCTTC. The chain couples TRBV21-1 to TRBJ1-2; TRBD1, as called in the table, went unchecked against the DNA. TRBV21-1 is designated a pseudogene. This CDR3 spans 14 amino acids.

This clone was recorded once. The chain links TRBV7-2 to TRBJ2-7; possibly TRBD1 for D (5 bases). This CDR3 region has 14 residues. V lost 5 bases and J lost 2, with 13 bases in between. Germline loops: CDR1 SGHTA, CDR2 FQGNSA. The CDR3 region is CASSGRTPPYEQYF. The CDR3 nucleotides read TGTGCCAGCAGCGGACGGACACCACCCTACGAGCAGTACTTC.

The J gene is TRBJ2-2, the V gene TRBV2; D unresolved. V dropped 4 bases and J dropped 11 bases, with 8 bases sitting between them. Germline loops: CDR1 SNHLY, CDR2 FYNNEI. The CDR3 totals 11 residues. CDR3 region: CASSVSRELFF. Here the CDR3 DNA reads TGTGCCAGCAGTGTCTCGAGAGAGCTGTTTTTT.

This clone was recorded once. The chain carries TRBV4-1 and TRBJ2-2; D is possibly TRBD2 (5 bases). The germline V and J ends were trimmed by 6 bases and 3 bases, with 14 bases remaining between them. The CDR3 has 15 residues. Germline V gene sequence: CDR1 MGHRA, CDR2 YSYEKL. CDR3 loop: CASSSSRVDTGELFF. The CDR3, as DNA: TGCGCCAGCAGTTCTAGCCGCGTGGACACCGGGGAGCTGTTTTTT.

The chain is built from TRBV7-2 and TRBJ1-5, with D possibly matching TRBD1 (6 bases). The germline V gene has CDR1 SGHTA and CDR2 FQGNSA. The ends were cut back, 0 bases at V and 1 base at J, with 7 bases in the middle. This CDR3 contains 15 residues. The CDR3 DNA sequence: TGTGCCAGCAGCTTAGCGGGACACAGCAATCAGCCCCAGCATTTT. Translation: CASSLAGHSNQPQHF.

Only one count was recorded for this clone. The J gene is TRBJ1-6, the V gene TRBV27; D ambiguous. Looked up from germline, CDR1 is MNHEY and CDR2 is SMNVEV (reference sequence). The CDR3 is 13 residues long. V lost 3 bases and J lost 9, with 9 bases in between. This chain's CDR3 is CASSLVAASPLHF. CDR3 bases: TGTGCCAGCAGTTTGGTCGCGGCTTCACCCCTCCACTTT.

The chain couples TRBV6-5 to TRBJ1-5; tentatively, D is TRBD1 (5 bases). The CDR3 consists of 12 residues. The V gene lost 5 bases and the J gene lost 9 bases, with 11 bases spanning the gap. In germline, CDR1 is MNHEY, CDR2 SVGAGI. The CDR3 coding sequence is TGTGCCAGCAGTCGGGCCGGGGGGCCCCAGCATTTT. This gives the protein CASSRAGGPQHF.

The V and J genes are TRBV18 and TRBJ1-2; D ambiguous. The germline V gene has CDR1 KGHSH and CDR2 LQKENI. V gave up 0 bases and J gave up 4 bases, with 12 bases separating them. This CDR3 has 15 amino acids. This chain's CDR3 is CASSPPEQLVYGYTF. In nucleotides, the CDR3 is TGTGCCAGCTCACCACCGGAACAGCTGGTCTATGGCTACACCTTC.